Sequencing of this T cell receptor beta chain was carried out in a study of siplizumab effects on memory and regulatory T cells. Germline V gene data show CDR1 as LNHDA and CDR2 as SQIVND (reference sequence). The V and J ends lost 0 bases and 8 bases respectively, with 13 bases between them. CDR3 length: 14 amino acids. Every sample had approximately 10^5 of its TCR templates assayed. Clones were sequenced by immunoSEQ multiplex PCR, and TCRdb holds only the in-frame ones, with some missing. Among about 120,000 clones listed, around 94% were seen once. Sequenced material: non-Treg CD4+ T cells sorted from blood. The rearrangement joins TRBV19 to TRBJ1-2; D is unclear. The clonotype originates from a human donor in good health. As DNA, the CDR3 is TGTGCCAGTAGTATAGAGGAGACACTTGGAGGCTACACCTTC. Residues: CASSIEETLGGYTF.